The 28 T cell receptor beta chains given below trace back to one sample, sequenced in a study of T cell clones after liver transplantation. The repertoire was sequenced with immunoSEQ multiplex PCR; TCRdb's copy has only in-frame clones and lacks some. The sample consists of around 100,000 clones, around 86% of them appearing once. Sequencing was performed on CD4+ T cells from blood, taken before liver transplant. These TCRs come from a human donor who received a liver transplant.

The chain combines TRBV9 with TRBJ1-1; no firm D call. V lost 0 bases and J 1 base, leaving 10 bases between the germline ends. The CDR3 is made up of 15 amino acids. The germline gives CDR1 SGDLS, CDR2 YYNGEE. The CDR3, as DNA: TGTGCCAGCAGCGTAGAATCGGGGAGGAACACTGAAGCTTTCTTT. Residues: CASSVESGRNTEAFF.

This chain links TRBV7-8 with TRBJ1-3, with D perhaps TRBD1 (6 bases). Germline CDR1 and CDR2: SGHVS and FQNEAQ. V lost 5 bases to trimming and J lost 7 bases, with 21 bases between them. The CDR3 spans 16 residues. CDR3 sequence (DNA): TGTGCCAGCAGCCCACACCTAACAGGGAGCAGCAACACCATATATTTT. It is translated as CASSPHLTGSSNTIYF.

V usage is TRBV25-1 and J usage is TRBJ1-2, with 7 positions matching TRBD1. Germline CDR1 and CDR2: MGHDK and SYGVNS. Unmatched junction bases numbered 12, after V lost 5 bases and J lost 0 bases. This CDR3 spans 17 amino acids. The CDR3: CASSTQTGKIANYGYTF. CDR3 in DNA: TGTGCCAGCAGTACCCAGACAGGGAAGATCGCTAACTATGGCTACACCTTC.

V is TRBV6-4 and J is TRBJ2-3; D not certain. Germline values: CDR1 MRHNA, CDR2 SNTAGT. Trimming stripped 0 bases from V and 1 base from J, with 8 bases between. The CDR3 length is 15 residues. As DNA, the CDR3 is TGTGCCAGCAGTGACTCTACCCTACGCACAGATACGCAGTATTTT. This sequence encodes CASSDSTLRTDTQYF.

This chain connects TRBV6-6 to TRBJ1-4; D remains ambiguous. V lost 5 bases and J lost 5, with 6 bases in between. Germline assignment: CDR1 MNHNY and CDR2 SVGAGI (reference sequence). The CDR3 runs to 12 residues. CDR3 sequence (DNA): TGTGCCAGCAGTCCTCAGAATGAAAAACTGTTTTTT. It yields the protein CASSPQNEKLFF.

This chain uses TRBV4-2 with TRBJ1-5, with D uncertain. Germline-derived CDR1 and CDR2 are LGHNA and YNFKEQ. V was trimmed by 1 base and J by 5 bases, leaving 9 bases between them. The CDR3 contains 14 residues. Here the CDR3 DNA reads TGTGCCAGCAGCCAAGTTGAGTGGGATCAGCCCCAGCATTTT. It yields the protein CASSQVEWDQPQHF.

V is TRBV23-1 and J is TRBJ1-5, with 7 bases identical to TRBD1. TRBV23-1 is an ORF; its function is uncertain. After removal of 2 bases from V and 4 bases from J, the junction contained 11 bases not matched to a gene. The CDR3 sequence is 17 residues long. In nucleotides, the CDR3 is TGCGCCAGCAGTCAAAAACCGCTTGGGACAGAAAATCAGCCCCAGCATTTT. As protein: CASSQKPLGTENQPQHF.

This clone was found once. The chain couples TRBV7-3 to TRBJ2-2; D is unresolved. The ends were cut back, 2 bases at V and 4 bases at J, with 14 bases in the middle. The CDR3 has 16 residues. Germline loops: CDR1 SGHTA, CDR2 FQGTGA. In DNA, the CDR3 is TGTGCCAGCAGCTTATCGGGTTCCGGAAGCACCGGGGAGCTGTTTTTT. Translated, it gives CASSLSGSGSTGELFF.

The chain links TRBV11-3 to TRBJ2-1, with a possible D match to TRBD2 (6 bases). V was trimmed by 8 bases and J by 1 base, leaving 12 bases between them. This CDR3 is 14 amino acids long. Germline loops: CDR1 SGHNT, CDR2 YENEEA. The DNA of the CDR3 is TGTGCCAGCGGGCGGGATTTTTCCTACAATGAGCAGTTCTTC. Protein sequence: CASGRDFSYNEQFF.

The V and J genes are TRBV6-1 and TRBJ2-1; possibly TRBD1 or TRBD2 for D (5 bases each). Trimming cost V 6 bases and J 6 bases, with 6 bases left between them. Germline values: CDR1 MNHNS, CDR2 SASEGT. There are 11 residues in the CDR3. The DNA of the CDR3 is TGTGCCAGCAGGAGGGGCAATGAGCAGTTCTTC. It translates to CASRRGNEQFF.

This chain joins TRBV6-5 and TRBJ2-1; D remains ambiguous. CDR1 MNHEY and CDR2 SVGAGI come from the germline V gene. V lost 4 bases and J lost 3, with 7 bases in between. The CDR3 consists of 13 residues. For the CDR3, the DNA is TGTGCCAGCAGTTTCCCGGGCTACAATGAGCAGTTCTTC. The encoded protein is CASSFPGYNEQFF.

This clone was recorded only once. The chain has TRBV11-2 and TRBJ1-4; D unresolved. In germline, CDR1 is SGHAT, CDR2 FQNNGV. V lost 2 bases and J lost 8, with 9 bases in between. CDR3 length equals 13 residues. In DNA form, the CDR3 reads TGTGCCAGCAGCTTAAGTGGAAGGGAAAAACTGTTTTTT. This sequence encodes CASSLSGREKLFF.

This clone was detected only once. The CDR3 sequence: CSASQGDTQYF. The CDR3 DNA follows: TGCAGTGCTTCCCAGGGGGATACGCAGTATTTT. The chain is built from TRBV20-1 and TRBJ2-3, with D perhaps matching TRBD1 (6 bases). Trimming pared 5 bases from V and 6 bases from J, leaving 9 bases between. The CDR3 has 11 amino acids. CDR1 DFQATT and CDR2 SNEGSKA come from the germline V gene (reference sequence).

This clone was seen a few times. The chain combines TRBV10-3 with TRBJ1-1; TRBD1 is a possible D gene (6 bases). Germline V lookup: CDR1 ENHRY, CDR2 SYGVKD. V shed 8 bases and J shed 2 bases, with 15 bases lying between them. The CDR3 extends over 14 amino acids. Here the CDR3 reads CAIRRAGGNTEAFF. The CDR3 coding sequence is TGTGCCATCCGGAGGGCGGGGGGCAACACTGAAGCTTTCTTT.

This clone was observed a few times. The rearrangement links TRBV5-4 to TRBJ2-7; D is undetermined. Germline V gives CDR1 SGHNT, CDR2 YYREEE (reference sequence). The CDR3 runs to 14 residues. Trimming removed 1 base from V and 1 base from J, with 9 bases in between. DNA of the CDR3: TGTGCCAGCAGCTTGCAACCTCGATCCTACGAGCAGTACTTC. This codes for CASSLQPRSYEQYF.

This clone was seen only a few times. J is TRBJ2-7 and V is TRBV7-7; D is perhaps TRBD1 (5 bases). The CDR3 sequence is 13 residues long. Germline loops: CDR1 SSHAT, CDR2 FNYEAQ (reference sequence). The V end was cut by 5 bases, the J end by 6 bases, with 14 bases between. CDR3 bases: TGTGCCAGCAGCCTGAATGGGGCCTTCGAGCAGTACTTC. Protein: CASSLNGAFEQYF.

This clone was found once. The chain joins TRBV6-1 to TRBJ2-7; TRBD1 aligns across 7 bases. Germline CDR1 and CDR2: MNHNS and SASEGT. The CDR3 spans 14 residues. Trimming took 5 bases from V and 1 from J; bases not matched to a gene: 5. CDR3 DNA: TGTGCCAGCAGTTTGACAGGGTCGTCCTACGAGCAGTACTTC. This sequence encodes CASSLTGSSYEQYF.

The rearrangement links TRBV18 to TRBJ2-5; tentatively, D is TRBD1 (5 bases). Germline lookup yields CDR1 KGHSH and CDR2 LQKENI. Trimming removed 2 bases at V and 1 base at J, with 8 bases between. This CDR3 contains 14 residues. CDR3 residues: CASSPDSLQETQYF. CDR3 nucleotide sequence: TGTGCCAGCTCACCAGACAGCCTCCAAGAGACCCAGTACTTC.

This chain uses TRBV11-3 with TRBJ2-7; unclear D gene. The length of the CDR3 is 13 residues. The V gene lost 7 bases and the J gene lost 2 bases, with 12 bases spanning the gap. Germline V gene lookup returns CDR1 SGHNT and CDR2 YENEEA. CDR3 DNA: TGTGCCAGCACCCTCCCTTGTCCCTACGAGCAGTACTTC. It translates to CASTLPCPYEQYF.

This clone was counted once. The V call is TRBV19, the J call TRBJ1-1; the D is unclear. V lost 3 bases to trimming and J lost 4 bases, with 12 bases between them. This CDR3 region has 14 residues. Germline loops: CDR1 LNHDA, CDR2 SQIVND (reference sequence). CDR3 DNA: TGTGCCAGTAGTATGGGTCCCACAGCCACTGAAGCTTTCTTT. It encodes CASSMGPTATEAFF.

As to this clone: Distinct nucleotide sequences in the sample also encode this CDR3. The CDR3 here is CSVTASTDTQYF. In nucleotides, the CDR3 is TGCAGCGTTACGGCTAGCACAGATACGCAGTATTTT. The chain has TRBV29-1 and TRBJ2-3; D unresolved. CDR1 is SQVTM and CDR2 is ANQGSEA in the germline V gene. Trimming took off 5 bases at V and 0 bases at J, with 6 bases between the two ends. The CDR3 runs to 12 residues.

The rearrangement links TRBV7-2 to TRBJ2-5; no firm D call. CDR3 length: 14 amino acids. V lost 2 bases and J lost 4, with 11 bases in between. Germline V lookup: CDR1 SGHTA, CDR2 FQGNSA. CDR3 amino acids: CASSLLTEIETQYF. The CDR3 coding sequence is TGTGCCAGCAGCTTATTGACGGAGATAGAGACCCAGTACTTC. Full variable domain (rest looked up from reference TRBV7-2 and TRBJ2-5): GAGVSQSPSNKVTEKGKDVELRCDPISGHTALYWYRQSLGQGLEFLIYFQGNSAPDKSGLPSDRFSAERTGGSVSTLTIQRTQQEDSAVYLCASSLLTEIETQYFGPGTRLLVL.

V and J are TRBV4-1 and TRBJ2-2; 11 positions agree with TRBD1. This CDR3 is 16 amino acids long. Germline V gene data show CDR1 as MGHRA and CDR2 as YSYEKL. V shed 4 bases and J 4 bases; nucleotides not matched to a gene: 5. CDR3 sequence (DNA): TGCGCCAGCAGCCCCAGGGGGACAGGGGGCACCGGGGAGCTGTTTTTT. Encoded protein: CASSPRGTGGTGELFF.

The DNA for the CDR3 is TGTGCCAGCAGCTCGGAAATTAGCGGGAGGGCCGCAGATACGCAGTATTTT. Protein sequence: CASSSEISGRAADTQYF. The gene calls are TRBV7-8 and TRBJ2-3, with TRBD2 identical over 11 bases. Per germline, CDR1 SGHVS and CDR2 FQNEAQ. CDR3 size: 17 residues. V was pared by 4 bases and J by 4 bases, with 10 bases of the junction left unmatched.

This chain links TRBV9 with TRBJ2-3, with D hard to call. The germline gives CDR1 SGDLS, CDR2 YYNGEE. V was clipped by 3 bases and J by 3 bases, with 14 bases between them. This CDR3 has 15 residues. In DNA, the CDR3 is TGTGCCAGCAGCGAGTCCCCAGTGGATACAGATACGCAGTATTTT. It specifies CASSESPVDTDTQYF.

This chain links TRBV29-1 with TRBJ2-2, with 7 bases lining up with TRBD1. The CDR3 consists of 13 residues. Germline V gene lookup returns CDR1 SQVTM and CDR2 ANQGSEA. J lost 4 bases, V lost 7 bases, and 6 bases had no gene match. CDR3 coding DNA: TGCAGCGGGGGACAGTCGCGCACCGGGGAGCTGTTTTTT. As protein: CSGGQSRTGELFF.

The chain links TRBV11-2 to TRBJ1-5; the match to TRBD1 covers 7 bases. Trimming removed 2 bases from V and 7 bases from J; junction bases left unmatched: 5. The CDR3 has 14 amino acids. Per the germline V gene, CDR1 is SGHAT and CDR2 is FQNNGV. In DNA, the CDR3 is TGTGCCAGCAGCTTACAAACAGGGGAGCAGCCCCAGCATTTT. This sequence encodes CASSLQTGEQPQHF.

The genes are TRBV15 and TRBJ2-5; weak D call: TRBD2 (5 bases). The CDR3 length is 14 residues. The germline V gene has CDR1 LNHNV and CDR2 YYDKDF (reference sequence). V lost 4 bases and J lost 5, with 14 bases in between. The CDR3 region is CATSTRRGSETQYF. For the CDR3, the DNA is TGTGCCACCAGCACCCGTCGGGGATCGGAGACCCAGTACTTC.